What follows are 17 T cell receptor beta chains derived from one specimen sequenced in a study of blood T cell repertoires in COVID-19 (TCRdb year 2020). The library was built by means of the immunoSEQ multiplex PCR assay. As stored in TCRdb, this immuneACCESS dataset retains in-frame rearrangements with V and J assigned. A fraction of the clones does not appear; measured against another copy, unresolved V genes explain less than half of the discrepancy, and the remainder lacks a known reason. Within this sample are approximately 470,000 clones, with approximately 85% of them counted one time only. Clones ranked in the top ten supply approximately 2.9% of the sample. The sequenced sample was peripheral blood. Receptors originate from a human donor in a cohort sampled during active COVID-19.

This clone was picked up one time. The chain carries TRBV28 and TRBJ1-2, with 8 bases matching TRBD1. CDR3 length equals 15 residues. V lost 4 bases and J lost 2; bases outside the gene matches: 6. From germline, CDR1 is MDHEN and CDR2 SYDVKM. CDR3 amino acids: CASSSGGQVNYGYTF. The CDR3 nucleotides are TGTGCCAGCAGTTCCGGGGGACAGGTAAACTATGGCTACACCTTC.

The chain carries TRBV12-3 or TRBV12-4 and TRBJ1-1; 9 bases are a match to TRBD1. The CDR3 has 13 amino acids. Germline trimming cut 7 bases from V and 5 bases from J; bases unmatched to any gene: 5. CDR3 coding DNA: TGTGCCAGCACTACCGACAGGGGGACTGAAGCTTTCTTT. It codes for CASTTDRGTEAFF.

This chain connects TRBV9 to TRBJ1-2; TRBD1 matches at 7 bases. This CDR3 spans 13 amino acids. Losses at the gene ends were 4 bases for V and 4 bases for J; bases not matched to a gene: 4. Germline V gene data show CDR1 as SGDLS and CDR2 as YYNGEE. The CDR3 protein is CASSIGGPYGYTF. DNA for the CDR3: TGTGCCAGCAGCATAGGGGGCCCCTATGGCTACACCTTC.

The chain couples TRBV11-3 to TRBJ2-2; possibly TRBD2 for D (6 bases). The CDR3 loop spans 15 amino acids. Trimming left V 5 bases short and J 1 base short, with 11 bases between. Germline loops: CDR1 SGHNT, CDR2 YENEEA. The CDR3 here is CASSPGTGNTGELFF. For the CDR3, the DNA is TGTGCCAGCAGCCCGGGGACTGGGAACACCGGGGAGCTGTTTTTT.

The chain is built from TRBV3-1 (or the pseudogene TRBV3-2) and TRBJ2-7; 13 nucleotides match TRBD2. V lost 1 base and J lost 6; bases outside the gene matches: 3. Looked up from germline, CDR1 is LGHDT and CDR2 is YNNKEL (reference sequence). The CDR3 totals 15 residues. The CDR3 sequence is CASSQGTSGSSEQYF. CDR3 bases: TGTGCCAGCAGCCAAGGGACTAGCGGGAGTTCCGAGCAGTACTTC.

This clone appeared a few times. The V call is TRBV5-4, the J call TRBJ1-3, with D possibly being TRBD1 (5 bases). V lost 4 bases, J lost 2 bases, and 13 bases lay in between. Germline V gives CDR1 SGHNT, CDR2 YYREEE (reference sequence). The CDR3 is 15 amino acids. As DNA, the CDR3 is TGTGCCAGCAGCGTTGGGGGGGAAACTGGAAACACCATATATTTT. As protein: CASSVGGETGNTIYF.

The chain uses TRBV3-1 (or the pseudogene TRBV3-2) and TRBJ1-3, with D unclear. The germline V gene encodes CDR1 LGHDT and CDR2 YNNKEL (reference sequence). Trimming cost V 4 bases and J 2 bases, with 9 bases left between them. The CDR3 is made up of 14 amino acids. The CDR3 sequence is CASSPVAPGNTIYF. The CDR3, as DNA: TGTGCCAGCAGCCCGGTCGCACCTGGAAACACCATATATTTT.

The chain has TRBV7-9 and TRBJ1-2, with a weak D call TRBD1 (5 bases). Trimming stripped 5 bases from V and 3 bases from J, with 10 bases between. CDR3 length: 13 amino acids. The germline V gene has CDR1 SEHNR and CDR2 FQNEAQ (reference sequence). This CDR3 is CASSPGTDYGYTF. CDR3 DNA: TGTGCCAGCAGCCCAGGGACTGACTATGGCTACACCTTC.

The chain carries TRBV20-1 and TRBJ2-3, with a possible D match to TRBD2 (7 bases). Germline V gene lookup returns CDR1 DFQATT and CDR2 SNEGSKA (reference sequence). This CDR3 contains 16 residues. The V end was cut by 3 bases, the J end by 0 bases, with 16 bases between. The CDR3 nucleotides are TGCAGTGCTAGTGAATGGGGGGGGGCTAGCACAGATACGCAGTATTTT. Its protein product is CSASEWGGASTDTQYF.

Here the CDR3 DNA reads TGCGCCAGCAGCCAAGATCTCACTAGCGGGAGATCCTACGAGCAGTACTTC. It translates to CASSQDLTSGRSYEQYF. This chain links TRBV4-3 with TRBJ2-7, with 11 bases that match TRBD2. The CDR3 length is 17 residues. Trimming cost V 0 bases and J 1 base; bases outside gene matches: 5. Germline loops: CDR1 LGHNA, CDR2 YSLEER.

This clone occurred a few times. The DNA of the CDR3 is TGCGCCAGCATGGTGGGTTTATCGTACGTTAGAGATGGCAGGGGAAAGCTCACCGGGGAGCTGTTTTTT. Its protein product is CASMVGLSYVRDGRGKLTGELFF. The chain employs TRBV23-1 and TRBJ2-2; D might be TRBD1 (6 bases). Being an ORF, TRBV23-1 has a function that is uncertain. The V end was cut by 7 bases, the J end by 4 bases, with 40 bases between. CDR3 length: 23 residues.

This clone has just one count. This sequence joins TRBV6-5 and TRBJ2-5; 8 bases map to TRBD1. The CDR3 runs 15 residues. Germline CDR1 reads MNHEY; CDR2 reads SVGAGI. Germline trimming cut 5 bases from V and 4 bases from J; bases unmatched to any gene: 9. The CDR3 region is CASSPRRGQRETQYF. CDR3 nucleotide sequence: TGTGCCAGCAGTCCTCGCAGGGGGCAGAGAGAGACCCAGTACTTC.

CDR3 DNA: TGCGCCAGCAGCTTGAGCGGGAGTCAAAATGAGCAGTTCTTC. Translation gives CASSLSGSQNEQFF. This sequence joins TRBV5-1 and TRBJ2-1; TRBD2 agrees at 8 bases. CDR3 length: 14 amino acids. From germline, CDR1 is SGHRS and CDR2 YFSETQ. The trim removed 1 base at V and 7 bases at J, leaving 4 bases unmatched.

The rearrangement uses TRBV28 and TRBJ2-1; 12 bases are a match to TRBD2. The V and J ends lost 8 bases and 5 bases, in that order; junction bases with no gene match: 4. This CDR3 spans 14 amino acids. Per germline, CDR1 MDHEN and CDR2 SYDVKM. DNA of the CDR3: TGTGCCAGCCGACTAGCGGGAGAGCACAATGAGCAGTTCTTC. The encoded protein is CASRLAGEHNEQFF.

The CDR3 loop reads CASSSPGGLGTEAFF. The CDR3 DNA sequence: TGTGCCAGCAGCTCCCCCGGGGGGCTTGGGACTGAAGCTTTCTTT. The rearrangement joins TRBV13 to TRBJ1-1; a weak D match, TRBD1 (6 bases). Germline V gene lookup returns CDR1 PRHDT and CDR2 FYEKMQ (reference sequence). This CDR3 contains 15 residues. Trimming removed 4 bases at V and 5 bases at J, with 17 bases between.

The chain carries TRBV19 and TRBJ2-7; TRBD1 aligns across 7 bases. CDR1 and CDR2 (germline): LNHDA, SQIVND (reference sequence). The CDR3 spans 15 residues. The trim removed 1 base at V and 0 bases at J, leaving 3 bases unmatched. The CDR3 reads CASSIGGTVSYEQYF. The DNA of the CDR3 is TGTGCCAGTAGTATAGGGGGGACAGTCTCCTACGAGCAGTACTTC.

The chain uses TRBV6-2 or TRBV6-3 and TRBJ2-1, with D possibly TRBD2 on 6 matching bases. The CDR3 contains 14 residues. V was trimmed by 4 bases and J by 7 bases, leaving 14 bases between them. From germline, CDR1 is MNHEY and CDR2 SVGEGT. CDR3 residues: CASSFPGAINEQFF. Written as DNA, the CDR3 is TGTGCCAGCAGTTTCCCGGGAGCTATTAATGAGCAGTTCTTC.